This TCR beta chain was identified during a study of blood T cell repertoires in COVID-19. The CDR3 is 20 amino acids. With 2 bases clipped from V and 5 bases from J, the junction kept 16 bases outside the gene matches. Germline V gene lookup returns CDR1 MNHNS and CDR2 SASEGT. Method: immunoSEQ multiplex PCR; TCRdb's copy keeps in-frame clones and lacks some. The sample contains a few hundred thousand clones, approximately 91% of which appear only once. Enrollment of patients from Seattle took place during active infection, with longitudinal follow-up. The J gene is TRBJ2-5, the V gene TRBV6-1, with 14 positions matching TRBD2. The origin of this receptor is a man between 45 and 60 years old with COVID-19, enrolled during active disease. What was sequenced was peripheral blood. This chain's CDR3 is CASSEPPGLAGEGYRETQYF. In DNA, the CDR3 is TGTGCCAGCAGTGAACCCCCGGGACTAGCGGGGGAGGGGTATCGGGAGACCCAGTACTTC.